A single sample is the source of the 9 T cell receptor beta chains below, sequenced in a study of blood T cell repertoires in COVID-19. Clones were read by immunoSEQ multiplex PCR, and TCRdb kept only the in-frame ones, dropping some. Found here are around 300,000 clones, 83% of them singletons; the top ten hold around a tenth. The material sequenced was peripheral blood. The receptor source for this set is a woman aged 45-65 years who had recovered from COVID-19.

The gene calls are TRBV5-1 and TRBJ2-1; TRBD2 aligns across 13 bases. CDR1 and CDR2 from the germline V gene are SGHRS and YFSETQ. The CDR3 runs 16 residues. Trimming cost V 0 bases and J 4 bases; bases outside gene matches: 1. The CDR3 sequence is CASSLGTSGRYNEQFF. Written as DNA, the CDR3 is TGCGCCAGCAGCTTGGGGACTAGCGGGAGATACAATGAGCAGTTCTTC.

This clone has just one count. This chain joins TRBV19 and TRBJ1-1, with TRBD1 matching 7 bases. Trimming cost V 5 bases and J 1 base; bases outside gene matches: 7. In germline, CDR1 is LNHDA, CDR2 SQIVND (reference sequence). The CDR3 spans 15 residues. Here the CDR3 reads CASSRQGMGNTEAFF. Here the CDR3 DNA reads TGTGCCAGTAGTCGACAGGGTATGGGGAACACTGAAGCTTTCTTT.

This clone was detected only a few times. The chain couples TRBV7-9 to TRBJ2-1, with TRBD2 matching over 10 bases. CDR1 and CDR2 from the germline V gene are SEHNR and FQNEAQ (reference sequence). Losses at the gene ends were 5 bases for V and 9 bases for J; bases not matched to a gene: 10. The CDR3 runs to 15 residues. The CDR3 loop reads CASSPGPSGRAEQFF. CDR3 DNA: TGTGCCAGCAGCCCCGGTCCCAGCGGGAGGGCTGAGCAGTTCTTC.

The CDR3 region is CASSPDSPRWETQYF. CDR3 coding DNA: TGTGCCAGCAGCCCGGACAGCCCCCGGTGGGAGACCCAGTACTTC. The chain carries TRBV7-9 and TRBJ2-5; a weak D match, TRBD1 (6 bases). Trimming took off 5 bases at V and 5 bases at J, with 18 bases between the two ends. The germline V gene has CDR1 SEHNR and CDR2 FQNEAQ (reference sequence). The CDR3 extends over 15 amino acids.

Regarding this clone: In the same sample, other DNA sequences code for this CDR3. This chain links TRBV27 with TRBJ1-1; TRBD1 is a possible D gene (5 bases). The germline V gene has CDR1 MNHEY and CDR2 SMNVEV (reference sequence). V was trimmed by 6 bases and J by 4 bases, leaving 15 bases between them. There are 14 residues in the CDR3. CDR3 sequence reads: CASSLSGRGTEAFF. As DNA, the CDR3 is TGTGCCAGCAGCCTATCGGGGCGGGGCACTGAAGCTTTCTTT.

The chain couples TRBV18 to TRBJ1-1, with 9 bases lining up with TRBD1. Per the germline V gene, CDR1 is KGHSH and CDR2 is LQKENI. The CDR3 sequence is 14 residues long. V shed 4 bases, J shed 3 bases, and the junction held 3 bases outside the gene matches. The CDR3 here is CASSLRTGDTEAFF. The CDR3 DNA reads TGTGCCAGCTCACTGCGGACAGGGGACACTGAAGCTTTCTTT.

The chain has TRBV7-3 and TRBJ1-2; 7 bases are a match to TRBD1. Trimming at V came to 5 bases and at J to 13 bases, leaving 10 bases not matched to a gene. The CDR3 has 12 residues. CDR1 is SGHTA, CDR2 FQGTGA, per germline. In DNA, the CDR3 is TGTGCCAGCAGCCCTCGGACAGGCCTGGCCACCTTC. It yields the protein CASSPRTGLATF.

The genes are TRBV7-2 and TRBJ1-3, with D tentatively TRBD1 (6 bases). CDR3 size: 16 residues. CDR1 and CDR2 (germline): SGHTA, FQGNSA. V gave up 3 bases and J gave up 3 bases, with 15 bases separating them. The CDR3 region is CASSLSGTQNGNTIYF. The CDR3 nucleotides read TGTGCCAGCAGCTTGTCCGGGACACAGAATGGAAACACCATATATTTT.

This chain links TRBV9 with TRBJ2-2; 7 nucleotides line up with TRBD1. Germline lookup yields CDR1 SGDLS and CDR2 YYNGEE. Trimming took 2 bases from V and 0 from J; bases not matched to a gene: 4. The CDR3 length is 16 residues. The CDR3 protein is CASSVTGSANTGELFF. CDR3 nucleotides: TGTGCCAGCAGCGTGACAGGGTCGGCGAACACCGGGGAGCTGTTTTTT.